Reported below is one T cell receptor (beta chain). Its antigen is not identified. The assay was immunoSEQ multiplex PCR, and TCRdb's table has in-frame clones only and misses some. The table records around 110,000 clones, 90% to 95% of them present only once. The CDR3 consists of 18 residues. The data were obtained in a study of T cell responses to AZD1222 COVID-19 vaccine. Study-level points and caveats: At 160-218 and 743-854, vaccine-associated CD4 TCRs were dominant, and they spanned spike.

The rearrangement uses TRBV21-1 and TRBJ2-1; the DNA was not used to check the table's D call, TRBD2. TRBV21-1 is assigned pseudogene status. The sample was peripheral blood, taken on day 0 of AZD1222 vaccination. The TCR was taken from an adult in good health. The CDR3 nucleotides read TGTGCCAGCAGCATACTTGTTACTAGCGGGAGTATAACCAATGAGCAGTTCTTC. Protein product: CASSILVTSGSITNEQFF.